Listed here is a single T cell receptor beta chain. Its cognate antigen is unknown. A heparinised blood draw that averaged around 0.12 L was obtained once from each donor. CD4+ naive, central memory, regulatory and stem cell-like memory cells were sorted via CD45RO/CCR7/CD25/CD127/CD95/CD27. Expressed TCRB transcripts got sequenced, as all isolated RNA was reverse transcribed. The data were produced by immunoSEQ multiplex PCR, yet TCRdb's version contains in-frame clones alone and is incomplete. This table holds 900,000 or so clones, roughly 15% found once. This sample is part of a study of beta chain features in type 1 diabetes. For the study at large: The patient and healthy donor groups were comparable for age, gender and cell yields.

Overall study results and limits: Among patients, naive, central memory and Treg TCRB repertoires appeared more similar than among healthy donors.

Sequencing input: naive CD4+ T cells from blood. The TCR comes from a woman aged 18-35 years in good health.

The CDR3 bases are TGTGCCAGCAGCTTAGTGGCAAATGGGATGGCTTTCTTT. Translation gives CASSLVANGMAFF. The chain links TRBV7-3 to TRBJ1-1; the D is unclear. The V end was cut by 2 bases, the J end by 11 bases, with 15 bases between. CDR1 and CDR2 (germline): SGHTA, FQGTGA. The CDR3 contains 13 residues.